One and the same sample provided the 2 T cell receptor beta chains below, sequenced in a study of blood T cell repertoires in COVID-19. Profiled with immunoSEQ multiplex PCR; TCRdb holds only in-frame clones, not every one. Among about 240,000 clones listed, more than 80% were seen once. The sample was peripheral blood. These receptors were obtained from a human donor in a cohort sampled during active COVID-19.

The V and J genes are TRBV6-5 and TRBJ1-1; TRBD1 aligns across 7 bases. The CDR3 runs to 15 residues. Germline CDR1 reads MNHEY; CDR2 reads SVGAGI. V shed 7 bases and J 3 bases; nucleotides not matched to a gene: 11. The CDR3 sequence is CASTSAQGGHTEAFF. The CDR3 DNA sequence: TGTGCCAGCACTTCGGCTCAGGGGGGTCACACTGAAGCTTTCTTT.

The chain is built from TRBV19 and TRBJ2-5, with unresolved D. In germline, CDR1 is LNHDA, CDR2 SQIVND (reference sequence). V shed 1 base and J shed 5 bases, with 14 bases lying between them. The CDR3 has 15 amino acids. CDR3 in amino acids: CASSIVWQPRETQYF. DNA for the CDR3: TGTGCCAGTAGTATAGTTTGGCAGCCGAGGGAGACCCAGTACTTC.